This T cell receptor (beta chain) emerged from a study of identical twins (dated by TCRdb to 2016 to 2018). For context, the study as a whole: To test whether fetal clonotypes persist, the study used deep sequencing on TCR alpha and beta repertoires from monozygotic twins, unrelated adults of various ages, and cord blood. Replicate twin experiments were performed at different times using different library preparation protocols to rule out contamination.

All donors were healthy Caucasians. Using Miltenyi CD45RO+ enrichment and human naive T-cell isolation kits, memory (CD45RO+) and naive T cells were isolated from PBMC. Libraries came from 5' RACE. The sequencing machine was an Illumina HiSeq 2000. A universal primer binding site was introduced by template switching, and a unique molecular identifier was present in the final cDNA, enabling accurate counting of TCR cDNA molecules. Specific primers in the conserved constant-segment region were used to synthesize first-strand cDNA for the TCR alpha and beta chains. Each cDNA library was double barcoded, with a SMART-Mk sample barcode plus Illumina barcodes, to control for contamination. TruSeq adapter sequences, together with Illumina sample barcodes, were added in two successive PCR steps. TCR alpha and beta cDNA libraries were sequenced on the Illumina HiSeq platform with custom primers. The study's own analysis went as follows. MiGEC was used to process raw reads and extract unique molecular identifiers, and MiXCR was used to find CDR3 positions. Recombination models were inferred per individual with the repgenHMM and IGoR tools using an EM algorithm. The tcR package in R was used for shared clonotype analysis, with sharing normalized by the product of cloneset sizes. Out-of-frame nonproductive sequences were analyzed to study raw recombination free of thymic and clonal selection effects. The public reads were quality trimmed at Q25 with fastp and then assembled into clones with MiXCR by TCRdb, keeping productive beta chains. Rows merge per CDR3 protein into single entries with the most common DNA and genes. None of the V and J calls come from the authors' own analysis; TCRdb made them. For this sample there are about 210,000 distinct CDR3 sequences; roughly 9.4% appear just once. The ten biggest clones cover over 4.5% of the sample.

At the junction V is shortened by 10 bases and J by 12 bases; bases outside the gene matches: 16. CDR1 and CDR2 were assigned from the germline V gene as ENHRY and SYGVKD. CDR3 length: 13 amino acids, cysteine to phenylalanine. CDR3 DNA is the only sequence kept; it has 39 bases, read in frame from the first base. Findings and caveats that apply to the study as a whole: Conclusions relied on cross-sectional statistical analysis, since the same donors could not be followed over many years. Compared with coincidental sharing between unrelated individuals, out-of-frame TCR alpha sequences shared between twins showed an excess of sequences with low generation probability. The excess sharing between twins in beta out-of-frame sequences was weaker because fewer shared sequences reduced the signal-to-noise ratio. Zero-insertion analyses could be partly confounded by invariant T cells such as MAIT and iNKT, though diverse VJ usage argued against such confounding for most clonotypes. Fewer insertions were carried by abundant cord blood beta clonotypes, a similar but weaker trend appeared in young adult naive repertoires, and no such trend appeared in memory repertoires. In monozygotic twins, recombination models systematically underestimated out-of-frame TCR alpha sharing, but the models matched the sharing seen between unrelated individuals.

This clonotype has a count of ten or more. What antigen it recognizes has not been identified. No much larger clone exists at a distance of one base, and base qualities are not known. The TCR sequence derives from a woman between 18 and 30 years old in good health. This chain is built from TRBV10-3 and TRBJ2-7, with 9 central nucleotides matching TRBD1. Sequencing was carried out using memory (CD45RO+) T cells sorted from blood. Taken with the paper, the label for cell subset or site translates to: CD45RO+ enriched T cells. The CDR3 sequence is CATAEDRDRERYF. In nucleotides, the sequence is TGTGCCACCGCCGAAGACCGGGACAGGGAACGGTACTTC.